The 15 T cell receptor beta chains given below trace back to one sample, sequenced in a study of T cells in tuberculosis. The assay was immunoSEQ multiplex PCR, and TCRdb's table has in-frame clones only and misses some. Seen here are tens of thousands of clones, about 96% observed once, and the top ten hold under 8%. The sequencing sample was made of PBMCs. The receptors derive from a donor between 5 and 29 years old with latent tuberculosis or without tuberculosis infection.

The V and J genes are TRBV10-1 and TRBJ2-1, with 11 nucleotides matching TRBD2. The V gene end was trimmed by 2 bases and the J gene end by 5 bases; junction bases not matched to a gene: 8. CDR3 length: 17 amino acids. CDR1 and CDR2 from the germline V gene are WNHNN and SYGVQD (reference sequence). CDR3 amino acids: CASSEPLGLADNNEQFF. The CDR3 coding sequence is TGCGCCAGCAGTGAGCCCCTGGGACTAGCGGATAACAATGAGCAGTTCTTC.

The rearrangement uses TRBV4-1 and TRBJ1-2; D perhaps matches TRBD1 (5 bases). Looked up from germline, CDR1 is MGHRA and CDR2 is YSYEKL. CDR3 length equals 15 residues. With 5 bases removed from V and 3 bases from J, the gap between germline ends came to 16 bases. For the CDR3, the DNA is TGCGCCAGCAGCTCAAGCAGGGCGGCAGACTATGGCTACACCTTC. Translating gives CASSSSRAADYGYTF.

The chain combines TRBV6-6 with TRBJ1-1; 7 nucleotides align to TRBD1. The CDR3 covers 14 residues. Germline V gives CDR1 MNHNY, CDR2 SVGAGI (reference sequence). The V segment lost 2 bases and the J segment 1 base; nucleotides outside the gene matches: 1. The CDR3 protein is CASSYGQANTEAFF. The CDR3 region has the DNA TGTGCCAGCAGTTACGGACAGGCGAACACTGAAGCTTTCTTT.

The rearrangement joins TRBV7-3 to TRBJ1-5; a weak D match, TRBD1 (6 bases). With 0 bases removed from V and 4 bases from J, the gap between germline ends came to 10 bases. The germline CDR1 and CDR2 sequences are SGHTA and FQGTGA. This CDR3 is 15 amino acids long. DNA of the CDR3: TGTGCCAGCAGCTTAACGGGGGGGCTGAATCAGCCCCAGCATTTT. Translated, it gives CASSLTGGLNQPQHF.

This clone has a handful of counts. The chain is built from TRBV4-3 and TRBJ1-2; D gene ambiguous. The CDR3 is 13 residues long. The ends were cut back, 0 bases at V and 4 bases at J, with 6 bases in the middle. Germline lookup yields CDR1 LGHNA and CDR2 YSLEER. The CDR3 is CASSQDGLYGYTF. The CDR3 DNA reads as TGCGCCAGCAGCCAAGATGGACTCTATGGCTACACCTTC.

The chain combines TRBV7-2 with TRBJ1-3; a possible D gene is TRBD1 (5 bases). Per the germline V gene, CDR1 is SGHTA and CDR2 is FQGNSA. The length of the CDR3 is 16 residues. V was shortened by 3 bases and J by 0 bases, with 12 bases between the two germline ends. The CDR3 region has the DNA TGTGCCAGCAGCTTTAGTCAGGGCGTCTCTGGAAACACCATATATTTT. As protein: CASSFSQGVSGNTIYF.

CDR3: CAWSEGGVYEQYF. Written as DNA, the CDR3 is TGTGCCTGGAGTGAGGGGGGGGTCTACGAGCAGTACTTC. This rearrangement joins TRBV30 to TRBJ2-7, with D possibly being TRBD2 (7 bases). This CDR3 is 13 amino acids long. With 1 base removed from V and 3 bases from J, the gap between germline ends came to 10 bases. Germline-derived CDR1 and CDR2 are GTSNPN and SVGIG (reference sequence).

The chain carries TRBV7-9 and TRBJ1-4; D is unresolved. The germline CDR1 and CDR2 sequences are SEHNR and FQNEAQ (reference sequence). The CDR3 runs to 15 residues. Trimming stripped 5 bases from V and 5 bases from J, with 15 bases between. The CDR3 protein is CASSPNSGRNEKLFF. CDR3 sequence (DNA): TGTGCCAGCAGCCCTAACAGTGGGCGCAATGAAAAACTGTTTTTT.

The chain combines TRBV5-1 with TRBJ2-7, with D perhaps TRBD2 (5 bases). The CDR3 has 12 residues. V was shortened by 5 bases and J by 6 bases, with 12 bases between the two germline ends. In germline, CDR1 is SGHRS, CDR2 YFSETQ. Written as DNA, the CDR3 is TGCGCCAGCAGTGCGACGGGATCCGAGCAGTACTTC. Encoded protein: CASSATGSEQYF. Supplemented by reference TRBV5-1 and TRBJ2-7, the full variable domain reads KAGVTQTPRYLIKTRGQQVTLSCSPISGHRSVSWYQQTPGQGLQFLFEYFSETQRNKGNFPGRFSGRQFSNSRSEMNVSTLELGDSALYLCASSATGSEQYFGPGTRLTVT.

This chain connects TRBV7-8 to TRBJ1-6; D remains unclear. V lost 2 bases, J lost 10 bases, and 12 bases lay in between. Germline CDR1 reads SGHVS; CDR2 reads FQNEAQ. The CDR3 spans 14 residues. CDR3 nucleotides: TGTGCCAGCAGCTTAATTGGCGCGACATCACCCCTCCACTTT. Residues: CASSLIGATSPLHF.

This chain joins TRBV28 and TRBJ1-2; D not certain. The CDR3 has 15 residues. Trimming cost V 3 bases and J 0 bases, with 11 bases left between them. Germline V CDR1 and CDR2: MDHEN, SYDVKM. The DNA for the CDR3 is TGTGCCAGCAGTTTGAAAAGTTCTACTAACTATGGCTACACCTTC. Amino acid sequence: CASSLKSSTNYGYTF.

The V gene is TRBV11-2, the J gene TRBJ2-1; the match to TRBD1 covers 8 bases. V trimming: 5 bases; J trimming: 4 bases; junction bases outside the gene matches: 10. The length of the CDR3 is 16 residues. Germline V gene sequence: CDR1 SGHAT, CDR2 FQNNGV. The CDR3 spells CASSLSGTGPYNEQFF. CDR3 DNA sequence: TGTGCCAGCAGCCTCTCCGGGACAGGACCTTACAATGAGCAGTTCTTC.

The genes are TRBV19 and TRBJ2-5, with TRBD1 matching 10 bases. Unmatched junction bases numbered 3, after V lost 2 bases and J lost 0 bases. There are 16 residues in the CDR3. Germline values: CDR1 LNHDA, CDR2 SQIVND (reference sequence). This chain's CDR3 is CASSIYGTGDQETQYF. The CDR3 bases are TGTGCCAGTAGTATATACGGGACAGGGGACCAAGAGACCCAGTACTTC.

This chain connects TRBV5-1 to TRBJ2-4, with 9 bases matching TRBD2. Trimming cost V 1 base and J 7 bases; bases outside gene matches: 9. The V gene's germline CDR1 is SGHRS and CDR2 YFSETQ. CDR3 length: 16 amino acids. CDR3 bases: TGCGCCAGCAGCTTGATTGCGGGGGGGCCGGGGAACATTCAGTACTTC. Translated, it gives CASSLIAGGPGNIQYF.

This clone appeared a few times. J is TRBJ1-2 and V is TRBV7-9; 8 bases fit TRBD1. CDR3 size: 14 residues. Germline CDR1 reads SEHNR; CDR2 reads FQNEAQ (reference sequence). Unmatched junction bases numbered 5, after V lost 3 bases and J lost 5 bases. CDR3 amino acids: CASSFGDRMYGYTF. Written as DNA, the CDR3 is TGTGCCAGCAGCTTTGGGGACAGGATGTATGGCTACACCTTC. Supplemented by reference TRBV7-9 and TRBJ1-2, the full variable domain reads DTGVSQNPRHKITKRGQNVTFRCDPISEHNRLYWYRQTLGQGPEFLTYFQNEAQLEKSRLLSDRFSAERPKGSFSTLEIQRTEQGDSAMYLCASSFGDRMYGYTFGSGTRLTVV.